This paragraph covers one T cell receptor beta chain sequence. The data belong to a study of shared T cell receptors in the human thymus. Repertoires were generated with immunoSEQ multiplex PCR, while TCRdb's copy carries only in-frame clones and drops some. The sample yields 640,000 or so clones, more than 75% seen once. The same sample was also used in a study of human thymus T cells. This second study notes: Reports from related research described highly overlapping thymic repertoires among unrelated individuals.

Input material: thymocytes. The TCR comes from a boy under two years old with a congenital heart defect.

The chain's CDR3 is CASSLLVGGNEQFF. The CDR3 region has the DNA TGTGCCAGCAGCTTATTGGTCGGGGGCAATGAGCAGTTCTTC. The V call is TRBV7-3, the J call TRBJ2-1; D perhaps matches TRBD2 (6 bases). Germline-derived CDR1 and CDR2 are SGHTA and FQGTGA. The CDR3 sequence is 14 residues long. Between the trimmed V and J ends, which lost 2 bases and 6 bases, there was a span of 11 bases.